A single sample is the source of the 28 T cell receptor beta chains below, sequenced in a study of T cell responses to AZD1222 COVID-19 vaccine. The method was immunoSEQ multiplex PCR; TCRdb's version includes in-frame clones alone and lacks a portion of them. The sample has tens of thousands of clones, 93% seen once; the top ten hold 7.5% to 10%. The sequenced sample was peripheral blood, obtained on day 0 of AZD1222 vaccination. Receptors originate from an adult in good health.

This sequence joins TRBV7-2 and TRBJ2-5; TRBD2 matches at 8 bases. Germline-derived CDR1 and CDR2 are SGHTA and FQGNSA. This CDR3 has 15 amino acids. V lost 3 bases to trimming and J lost 5 bases; unmatched junction nucleotides: 8. The CDR3 coding sequence is TGTGCCAGCAGCTTTGGACTAGCAGTCTCGGAGACCCAGTACTTC. Amino acid sequence: CASSFGLAVSETQYF.

The chain couples TRBV6-5 to TRBJ1-5, with a possible D match to TRBD1 (6 bases). The germline V gene encodes CDR1 MNHEY and CDR2 SVGAGI. V shed 6 bases and J shed 3 bases, with 15 bases lying between them. CDR3 length: 15 amino acids. CDR3 protein: CASRPTGSPNQPQHF. The CDR3 nucleotides are TGTGCCAGCAGACCGACAGGAAGCCCCAATCAGCCCCAGCATTTT.

A single count supports this clone. This chain uses TRBV7-8 with TRBJ2-3; 7 bases align to TRBD1. The CDR3 is 14 residues long. V trimming: 1 base; J trimming: 4 bases; junction bases outside the gene matches: 2. Germline CDR1 reads SGHVS; CDR2 reads FQNEAQ. In DNA form, the CDR3 reads TGTGCCAGCAGCTTAGAACAGGGGTCAGATACGCAGTATTTT. It is translated as CASSLEQGSDTQYF. The full variable domain, its missing parts supplied by reference TRBV7-8 and TRBJ2-3, is GAGVSQSPRYKVAKRGQDVALRCDPISGHVSLFWYQQALGQGPEFLTYFQNEAQLDKSGLPSDRFFAERPEGSVSTLKIQRTQQEDSAVYLCASSLEQGSDTQYFGPGTRLTVL.

The chain employs TRBV5-1 and TRBJ1-2; a possible D gene is TRBD1 (5 bases). Between the trimmed V and J ends, which lost 0 bases and 8 bases, there was a span of 17 bases. The CDR3 is made up of 15 amino acids. CDR1 is SGHRS and CDR2 is YFSETQ in the germline V gene. This CDR3 is CASSLEGAGPGGYTF. DNA of the CDR3: TGCGCCAGCAGCTTGGAAGGGGCAGGCCCGGGCGGCTACACCTTC. The variable domain in full, with the rest retrieved from reference TRBV5-1 and TRBJ1-2, is KAGVTQTPRYLIKTRGQQVTLSCSPISGHRSVSWYQQTPGQGLQFLFEYFSETQRNKGNFPGRFSGRQFSNSRSEMNVSTLELGDSALYLCASSLEGAGPGGYTFGSGTRLTVV.

The chain couples TRBV20-1 to TRBJ2-7; D call uncertain. The CDR3 loop spans 11 amino acids. Germline values: CDR1 DFQATT, CDR2 SNEGSKA (reference sequence). Trimming shortened V by 4 bases and J by 7 bases, and 11 bases separated the two germline ends. The CDR3 DNA reads TGCAGTGCTAATCAAGGAGCGGAGCAGTACTTC. Its translation: CSANQGAEQYF.

About this clone: This sample also contains other DNA sequences that code for the same CDR3. The chain couples TRBV12-3 or TRBV12-4 to TRBJ2-7; D is undetermined. The germline V and J ends were trimmed by 6 bases and 4 bases, with 10 bases remaining between them. CDR3 length equals 12 residues. The CDR3 DNA reads TGTGCCAGCAGCCTGGACCGGTACGAGCAGTACTTC. Protein sequence: CASSLDRYEQYF.

The chain employs TRBV6-5 and TRBJ1-6, with 10 bases lining up with TRBD1. J lost 6 bases, V lost 0 bases, and 2 bases had no gene match. The CDR3 has 16 amino acids. In germline, CDR1 is MNHEY, CDR2 SVGAGI. The CDR3 DNA reads TGTGCCAGCAGTTACTCGAGGGACAGGGGTAATTCACCCCTCCACTTT. It translates to CASSYSRDRGNSPLHF.

The chain recombines TRBV7-9 with TRBJ1-2; D not resolved. The CDR3 is 14 amino acids. Germline-derived CDR1 and CDR2 are SEHNR and FQNEAQ (reference sequence). The V end lost 5 bases, the J end lost 7 bases, and 17 bases lay between the germline ends. The CDR3 spells CASSPRGVEAGYTF. In DNA form, the CDR3 reads TGTGCCAGCAGCCCCCGCGGGGTAGAGGCTGGCTACACCTTC.

As concerns this clone: Other nucleotide sequences from this sample produce the same CDR3. The rearrangement uses TRBV7-9 and TRBJ2-1, with D maybe TRBD1 (5 bases). The germline V gene encodes CDR1 SEHNR and CDR2 FQNEAQ (reference sequence). Trimming cost V 2 bases and J 0 bases, with 8 bases left between them. This CDR3 has 15 residues. CDR3 sequence: CASSLTQGSYNEQFF. CDR3 in DNA: TGTGCCAGCAGCTTAACCCAGGGCTCCTACAATGAGCAGTTCTTC. Based on the CDR3 plus reference TRBV7-9 and TRBJ2-1, the full variable domain is DTGVSQNPRHKITKRGQNVTFRCDPISEHNRLYWYRQTLGQGPEFLTYFQNEAQLEKSRLLSDRFSAERPKGSFSTLEIQRTEQGDSAMYLCASSLTQGSYNEQFFGPGTRLTVL.

The DNA for the CDR3 is TGCGCCAGCAGCCAAGATGCGGGGAGCTCCTACGAGCAGTACTTC. This gives the protein CASSQDAGSSYEQYF. The rearrangement uses TRBV4-3 and TRBJ2-7; D might be TRBD2 (6 bases). V lost 0 bases to trimming and J lost 0 bases, with 9 bases between them. Germline loops: CDR1 LGHNA, CDR2 YSLEER. There are 15 residues in the CDR3.

This chain connects TRBV24-1 to TRBJ1-5; D gene ambiguous. V lost 3 bases and J 6 bases, leaving 14 bases between the germline ends. There are 15 residues in the CDR3. Germline-derived CDR1 and CDR2 are KGHDR and SFDVKD. This CDR3 reads CATSDPRVNGQPQHF. The CDR3 DNA reads as TGTGCCACCAGTGATCCACGAGTAAACGGTCAGCCCCAGCATTTT.

The V call is TRBV11-2, the J call TRBJ1-1; D gene ambiguous. Looked up from germline, CDR1 is SGHAT and CDR2 is FQNNGV. The CDR3 spans 14 residues. V was trimmed by 5 bases and J by 6 bases, leaving 16 bases between them. CDR3 DNA sequence: TGTGCCAGCAGCCACCTGGAGAATGGCTCTGAAGCTTTCTTT. This translates into CASSHLENGSEAFF. The full variable domain, with the rest looked up from reference TRBV11-2 and TRBJ1-1, is EAGVAQSPRYKIIEKRQSVAFWCNPISGHATLYWYQQILGQGPKLLIQFQNNGVVDDSQLPKDRFSAERLKGVDSTLKIQPAKLEDSAVYLCASSHLENGSEAFFGQGTRLTVV.

This clone was recorded a few times. The gene calls are TRBV11-2 and TRBJ2-7, with D hard to call. The CDR3 sequence is 16 residues long. Germline values: CDR1 SGHAT, CDR2 FQNNGV. With 5 bases removed from V and 6 bases from J, the gap between germline ends came to 23 bases. CDR3 amino acids: CASSLWPDYKASEQYF. The CDR3 DNA sequence: TGTGCCAGCAGCCTATGGCCCGATTATAAAGCTTCCGAGCAGTACTTC.

This rearrangement joins TRBV6-4 to TRBJ1-1; tentatively, D is TRBD1 (6 bases). The ends were cut back, 4 bases at V and 5 bases at J, with 11 bases in the middle. Germline values: CDR1 MRHNA, CDR2 SNTAGT. The length of the CDR3 is 13 residues. The CDR3 nucleotides are TGTGCCAGCAGTGGGGGGCGAGGAACTGAAGCTTTCTTT. As protein: CASSGGRGTEAFF.

The J gene is TRBJ2-5, the V gene TRBV6-1; D may be TRBD2 (7 bases). The germline V gene has CDR1 MNHNS and CDR2 SASEGT. V was trimmed by 0 bases and J by 5 bases, leaving 13 bases between them. CDR3 length equals 15 residues. The CDR3 reads CASSEALKGGETQYF. As DNA, the CDR3 is TGTGCCAGCAGTGAAGCGCTTAAGGGGGGGGAGACCCAGTACTTC.

V gene TRBV3-1 (or the pseudogene TRBV3-2) combines with J gene TRBJ2-1, with D unresolved. CDR3 length: 16 amino acids. CDR1 and CDR2 (germline): LGHDT, YNNKEL (reference sequence). Trimming removed 1 base at V and 2 bases at J, with 12 bases between. CDR3 nucleotide sequence: TGTGCCAGCAGCCAAGTCTGGACGGGCCCCTACAATGAGCAGTTCTTC. It codes for CASSQVWTGPYNEQFF.

The chain has TRBV5-4 and TRBJ2-7, with 9 bases matching TRBD1. The CDR3 totals 14 residues. CDR1 and CDR2 (germline): SGHNT, YYREEE (reference sequence). The V and J ends lost 5 bases and 3 bases, in that order; junction bases with no gene match: 6. The CDR3 DNA is TGTGCCAGCAGATCGGGGACAGGGATCTACGAGCAGTACTTC. Encoded protein: CASRSGTGIYEQYF.

This clone was picked up one time. The rearrangement links TRBV29-1 to TRBJ1-2; no firm D call. There are 9 residues in the CDR3. Germline V CDR1 and CDR2: SQVTM, ANQGSEA. The V gene lost 0 bases and the J gene lost 7 bases, with 0 bases spanning the gap. The CDR3 here is CSVEDGYTF. The DNA for the CDR3 is TGCAGCGTTGAAGATGGCTACACCTTC.

This chain connects TRBV28 to TRBJ1-2; D is ambiguous. Germline V gives CDR1 MDHEN, CDR2 SYDVKM. This CDR3 spans 12 amino acids. Deletions cut 4 bases from V and 2 bases from J, with 5 bases between. The CDR3 loop reads CASSSENYGYTF. DNA for the CDR3: TGTGCCAGCAGTTCGGAGAACTATGGCTACACCTTC.

The V call is TRBV7-8, the J call TRBJ2-6; D may be TRBD1 (7 bases). The CDR3 contains 16 residues. From germline, CDR1 is SGHVS and CDR2 FQNEAQ. Trimming pared 3 bases from V and 4 bases from J, leaving 13 bases between. In nucleotides, the CDR3 is TGTGCCAGCAGCTTCGGAGGGGGCCGAGGGGCCAACGTCCTGACTTTC. Translation: CASSFGGGRGANVLTF.

The CDR3 nucleotides are TGTGCCAGCAGTTACTCGATAGCGGGAGGGTACAATGAGCAGTTCTTC. This sequence encodes CASSYSIAGGYNEQFF. The V call is TRBV6-2 or TRBV6-3, the J call TRBJ2-1, with 11 bases identical to TRBD2. In germline, CDR1 is MNHEY, CDR2 SVGEGT. With V trimmed by 0 bases and J by 4 bases, 2 bases remained unmatched. There are 16 residues in the CDR3.

V and J are TRBV5-6 and TRBJ1-6; D not resolved. The ends were cut back, 2 bases at V and 0 bases at J, with 15 bases in the middle. CDR3 length: 18 amino acids. Germline-derived CDR1 and CDR2 are SGHDT and YYEEEE. In nucleotides, the CDR3 is TGTGCCAGCAGCTTTCGTCGTTCAGGCAACTCCTATAATTCACCCCTCCACTTT. The encoded protein is CASSFRRSGNSYNSPLHF.

The chain carries TRBV30 and TRBJ1-1; D is perhaps TRBD1 (5 bases). Trimming removed 1 base from V and 4 bases from J, with 16 bases in between. The germline CDR1 and CDR2 sequences are GTSNPN and SVGIG (reference sequence). The CDR3 spans 15 residues. The CDR3 here is CAWSARLQVPTEAFF. The DNA of the CDR3 is TGTGCCTGGAGTGCCAGGTTACAGGTTCCCACTGAAGCTTTCTTT.

The gene calls are TRBV4-3 and TRBJ2-3, with a tentative D call TRBD2 (5 bases). Trimming shortened V by 1 base and J by 4 bases, and 6 bases separated the two germline ends. The CDR3 covers 13 residues. The germline V gene has CDR1 LGHNA and CDR2 YSLEER. The CDR3 is CASSQVRADTQYF. CDR3 coding DNA: TGCGCCAGCAGCCAAGTGCGGGCAGATACGCAGTATTTT.

The chain joins TRBV19 to TRBJ1-5; D is undetermined. CDR1 is LNHDA and CDR2 is SQIVND in the germline V gene (reference sequence). The CDR3 is made up of 15 amino acids. Trimming pared 6 bases from V and 5 bases from J, leaving 17 bases between. CDR3 nucleotides: TGTGCCAGTAGCTACTCAGGACGGACGGATCAGCCCCAGCATTTT. Protein product: CASSYSGRTDQPQHF.

The chain employs TRBV7-6 and TRBJ2-1, with D maybe TRBD2 (6 bases). V was shortened by 4 bases and J by 5 bases, with 18 bases between the two germline ends. Germline V gives CDR1 SGHVS, CDR2 FNYEAQ. This CDR3 comprises 16 residues. CDR3 coding DNA: TGTGCCAGCAGCTACCCCGGCGGGGAGATCCACAATGAGCAGTTCTTC. It encodes CASSYPGGEIHNEQFF.

This clone has just a few counts. The rearrangement joins TRBV6-5 to TRBJ1-2, with TRBD1 matching over 8 bases. The CDR3 extends over 14 amino acids. The junction had 13 bases not matched to a gene; V was cut back by 8 bases and J by 8 bases. Germline V CDR1 and CDR2: MNHEY, SVGAGI. The CDR3: CASLERTGKRGYTF. Written as DNA, the CDR3 is TGTGCCAGCTTAGAGAGGACAGGGAAAAGAGGCTACACCTTC.

The chain uses TRBV5-1 and TRBJ1-6, with D uncertain. V shed 2 bases and J shed 4 bases, with 7 bases lying between them. This CDR3 comprises 14 residues. Germline V gene lookup returns CDR1 SGHRS and CDR2 YFSETQ. Here the CDR3 reads CASSFGSYNSPLHF. In nucleotides, the CDR3 is TGCGCCAGCAGCTTCGGGTCTTATAATTCACCCCTCCACTTT.